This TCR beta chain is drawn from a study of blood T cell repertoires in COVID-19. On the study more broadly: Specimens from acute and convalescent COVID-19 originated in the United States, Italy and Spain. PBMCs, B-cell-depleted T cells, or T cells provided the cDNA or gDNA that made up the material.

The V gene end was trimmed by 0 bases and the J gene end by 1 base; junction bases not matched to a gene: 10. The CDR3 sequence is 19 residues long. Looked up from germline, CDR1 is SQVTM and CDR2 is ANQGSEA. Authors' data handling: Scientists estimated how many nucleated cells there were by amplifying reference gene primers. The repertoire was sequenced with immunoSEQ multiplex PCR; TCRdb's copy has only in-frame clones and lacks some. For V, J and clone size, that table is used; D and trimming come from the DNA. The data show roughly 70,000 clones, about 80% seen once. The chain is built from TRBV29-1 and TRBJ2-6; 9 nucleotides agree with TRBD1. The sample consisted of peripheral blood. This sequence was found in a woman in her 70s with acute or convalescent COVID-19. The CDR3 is CSVEDPLGDRASGANVLTF. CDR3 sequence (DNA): TGCAGCGTTGAAGATCCCCTGGGGGACAGGGCGTCTGGGGCCAACGTCCTGACTTTC.